This TCR beta chain appears in the sequencing data of a study of T-cell memory formation after mild COVID-19. Constant-segment primers and 5'RACE yielded cDNA libraries for TCR alpha and TCR beta, each carrying sample barcodes and UMIs. TCRdb re-derived calls from the 5' RACE reads in MiXCR, one entry per CDR3 protein. Among 350,000 or so distinct CDR3 sequences, roughly 20% were seen once, and the ten largest hold 12%. Notes on this clonotype: Its antigen is as yet unknown.

Losses at the gene ends were 4 bases for V and 5 bases for J; bases not matched to a gene: 4. Germline lookup yields CDR1 SGHAT and CDR2 FQDESV (reference sequence). The CDR3 is 13 amino acids. The study, taken as a whole, reports: Largely, contracting CD4+ clones fell within CM and EM, and contracting CD8+ clones within EMRA. Contracting clones, day 15 to 85, had balanced CD4/CD8, and later expanders favored CD4+.

The genes are TRBV11-1 and TRBJ1-2; 7 nucleotides agree with TRBD1. The clonotype originates from an adult woman who had mild COVID-19 (a few samples of this study predate the infection). Cell type and time point are not known. Sequenced: PBMCs or a T cell subset sorted from them (not recorded which). CDR3 sequence reads: CASSSRQGYGYTF. The CDR3 nucleotides are TGTGCCAGCAGCTCACGACAGGGTTATGGCTACACCTTC.